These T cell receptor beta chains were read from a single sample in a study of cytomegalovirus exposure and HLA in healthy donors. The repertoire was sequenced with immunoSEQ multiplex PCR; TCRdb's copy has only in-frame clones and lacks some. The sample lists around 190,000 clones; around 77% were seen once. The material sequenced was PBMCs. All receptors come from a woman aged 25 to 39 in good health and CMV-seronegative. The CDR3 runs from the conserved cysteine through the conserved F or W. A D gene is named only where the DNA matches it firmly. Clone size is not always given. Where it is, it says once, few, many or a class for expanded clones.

CDR3nt: TGTGCCAGCAGCTTACGGGGGTGGGATGGCTACACCTTC
CDR3aa: CASSLRGWDGYTF
j_gene: TRBJ1-2
v_gene: TRBV7-2
abundance: .
d_gene: .

CDR3nt: TGTGCCAGCAGTTTATGGGGGCCGAGCTCCTATAATTCACCCCTCCACTTT
CDR3aa: CASSLWGPSSYNSPLHF
j_gene: TRBJ1-6
v_gene: TRBV27
abundance: .
d_gene: .

CDR3nt: TGCGCCAGCGGCTCCGGGGGGAATGAAAAACTGTTTTTT
CDR3aa: CASGSGGNEKLFF
j_gene: TRBJ1-4
v_gene: TRBV5-1
abundance: .
d_gene: .

CDR3nt: TGTGCCAGCAGAACCTCAGGATACCAAGAGACCCAGTACTTC
CDR3aa: CASRTSGYQETQYF
j_gene: TRBJ2-5
v_gene: TRBV28
abundance: .
d_gene: .

CDR3nt: TGTGCCAGCTCACCTCAGAGGACAGGCCTCGCATCTGAAGCTTTCTTT
CDR3aa: CASSPQRTGLASEAFF
j_gene: TRBJ1-1
v_gene: TRBV18
abundance: few
d_gene: TRBD1

CDR3nt: TGTGCCAGCAGCCCCCGTGAAGCTTTCTTT
CDR3aa: CASSPREAFF
j_gene: TRBJ1-1
v_gene: TRBV7-9
abundance: few
d_gene: .

CDR3nt: TGTGCCAGCAGCCAGACTAGCGGGGGCACAGATACGCAGTATTTT
CDR3aa: CASSQTSGGTDTQYF
j_gene: TRBJ2-3
v_gene: TRBV7-6
abundance: .
d_gene: TRBD2

CDR3nt: TGTGCCAGCAGTTACTTCGGACAGCTAGATGGCTACACCTTC
CDR3aa: CASSYFGQLDGYTF
j_gene: TRBJ1-2
v_gene: TRBV6-5
abundance: once
d_gene: .

CDR3nt: TGTGCCATCAGCTTATCCCTTCCCCCAGGGGGAGAGACCCAGTACTTC
CDR3aa: CAISLSLPPGGETQYF
j_gene: TRBJ2-5
v_gene: TRBV10-3
abundance: .
d_gene: TRBD1

CDR3nt: TGTGCCAGCAGCTTAGGCTTCCGACGGAGCTCCTATAATTCACCCCTCCACTTT
CDR3aa: CASSLGFRRSSYNSPLHF
j_gene: TRBJ1-6
v_gene: TRBV11-3
abundance: .
d_gene: .

CDR3nt: TGCGCCAGCAGCTTTATACCGGGACAGTCCTACGAGCAGTACTTC
CDR3aa: CASSFIPGQSYEQYF
j_gene: TRBJ2-7
v_gene: TRBV5-1
abundance: .
d_gene: TRBD1

CDR3nt: TGCAGCGTTTCCGACAGGGCGGGGTACGAGCAGTACTTC
CDR3aa: CSVSDRAGYEQYF
j_gene: TRBJ2-7
v_gene: TRBV29-1
abundance: .
d_gene: .